This T cell receptor beta chain is from a study of T cell responses to AZD1222 COVID-19 vaccine. Study-wide background: Some second doses came at about 4 weeks and others at about 12 weeks; these were pooled.

Sequencing was performed with immunoSEQ multiplex PCR; in TCRdb, only in-frame clones are kept and a portion is missing. Among over 100,000 clones listed, 70% to 90% were seen once. Whole-study results and caveats: The sample set comprised mostly white British donors with more females, and clonal diversity was possibly underestimated. Sampled repertoires all dated from after the peak T cell response.

Points on this clone: Its antigen is unknown.

The CDR3 has 16 amino acids. Germline CDR1 MNHEY, CDR2 SMNVEV (reference sequence). Trimming took 2 bases from V and 4 from J, leaving 12 bases between them. The receptor comes from an adult in good health. The material was peripheral blood, obtained on day 0 of AZD1222 vaccination. This chain links TRBV27 with TRBJ1-6; no clear D. The CDR3 sequence: CASSLEGPAYNSPLHF. CDR3 nucleotides: TGTGCCAGCAGTTTAGAAGGGCCAGCGTATAATTCACCCCTCCACTTT.